The 23 T cell receptor beta chains below were found in one sample sequenced in a study of blood T cell repertoires in COVID-19. This table comes from immunoSEQ multiplex PCR, and its TCRdb copy is limited to in-frame clones, with some not included. The sample lists 400,000 or so clones, roughly 86% occurring once. The sample was PBMCs or T cells enriched from blood (not recorded which). The receptor source for this set is a man aged 40-50 years in a cohort exposed to, infected with or recovered from COVID-19 (not recorded which).

In this sample, this clone turned up a few times. J is TRBJ1-5 and V is TRBV18, with a possible D match to TRBD1 (5 bases). Germline V lookup: CDR1 KGHSH, CDR2 LQKENI. CDR3 size: 15 residues. With 6 bases removed from V and 4 bases from J, the gap between germline ends came to 16 bases. The CDR3 nucleotides are TGTGCCAGCTCTCAGGACACAACGTTAAATCAGCCCCAGCATTTT. Translated, it gives CASSQDTTLNQPQHF.

The J gene is TRBJ1-5, the V gene TRBV19; D is ambiguous. V shed 3 bases and J shed 4 bases, with 16 bases lying between them. The CDR3 has 16 residues. The germline CDR1 and CDR2 sequences are LNHDA and SQIVND (reference sequence). CDR3 loop: CASSIYPGEGNQPQHF. As DNA, the CDR3 is TGTGCCAGTAGTATTTACCCGGGAGAAGGGAATCAGCCCCAGCATTTT.

The rearrangement joins TRBV5-4 to TRBJ2-2; 7 bases map to TRBD2. Germline-derived CDR1 and CDR2 are SGHNT and YYREEE (reference sequence). The junction had 13 bases not matched to a gene; V was cut back by 0 bases and J by 5 bases. The CDR3 is 18 amino acids. The CDR3 loop reads CASSLGGSGSFGTGELFF. The CDR3 region has the DNA TGTGCCAGCAGCTTGGGAGGTAGCGGGTCGTTTGGTACCGGGGAGCTGTTTTTT.

V usage is TRBV6-5 and J usage is TRBJ1-2; weak D call: TRBD1 (6 bases). V gave up 6 bases and J gave up 4 bases, with 9 bases separating them. CDR3 length: 12 amino acids. From germline, CDR1 is MNHEY and CDR2 SVGAGI. DNA for the CDR3: TGTGCCAGCAGAAAGGACAGCTATGGCTACACCTTC. Amino acids: CASRKDSYGYTF.

The rearrangement links TRBV7-2 to TRBJ2-1; no definite D call. CDR1 and CDR2 from the germline V gene are SGHTA and FQGNSA. Trimming shortened V by 2 bases and J by 0 bases, and 14 bases separated the two germline ends. The CDR3 runs to 17 residues. Here the CDR3 DNA reads TGTGCCAGCAGCTTATTTGCCTCAGGAAGCTCCTACAATGAGCAGTTCTTC. It specifies CASSLFASGSSYNEQFF.

This sequence joins TRBV7-6 and TRBJ2-5, with 8 bases that match TRBD1. CDR1 is SGHVS, CDR2 FNYEAQ, per germline. V trimming: 5 bases; J trimming: 2 bases; junction bases outside the gene matches: 4. The CDR3 runs to 14 residues. CDR3 amino acids: CASSPWTGQETQYF. The CDR3 DNA reads TGTGCCAGCAGCCCGTGGACAGGGCAAGAGACCCAGTACTTC.

The chain employs TRBV27 and TRBJ1-2; a weak D match, TRBD1 (5 bases). Looked up from germline, CDR1 is MNHEY and CDR2 is SMNVEV (reference sequence). Deletions cut 6 bases from V and 4 bases from J, with 15 bases between. This CDR3 is built from 14 residues. As DNA, the CDR3 is TGTGCCAGCAGATCCGCGGGGAGGGGCTATGGCTACACCTTC. This translates into CASRSAGRGYGYTF.

The rearrangement joins TRBV6-5 to TRBJ2-7; TRBD2 matches at 11 bases. The germline V gene has CDR1 MNHEY and CDR2 SVGAGI. The trim removed 4 bases at V and 4 bases at J, leaving 6 bases unmatched. The CDR3 length is 15 residues. DNA of the CDR3: TGTGCCAGCAGTTTCCGACTAGCGGGATTTTACGAGCAGTACTTC. Its translation is CASSFRLAGFYEQYF.

The V and J genes are TRBV19 and TRBJ1-1, with a weak D call TRBD1 (6 bases). Germline assignment: CDR1 LNHDA and CDR2 SQIVND (reference sequence). This CDR3 region has 13 residues. V was trimmed by 3 bases and J by 4 bases, leaving 9 bases between them. In nucleotides, the CDR3 is TGTGCCAGTAGTATGGACAGAGGCACTGAAGCTTTCTTT. This sequence encodes CASSMDRGTEAFF.

The count of this clone is one. V and J are TRBV7-9 and TRBJ2-5; D is ambiguous. V was pared by 5 bases and J by 5 bases, with 12 bases between. This CDR3 has 13 residues. Germline CDR1 reads SEHNR; CDR2 reads FQNEAQ (reference sequence). The CDR3 reads CASSQILRETQYF. The CDR3 DNA reads as TGTGCCAGCAGCCAGATCTTGAGGGAGACCCAGTACTTC.

This clone was picked up one time. The chain employs TRBV2 and TRBJ2-7; 9 nucleotides match TRBD2. The CDR3 loop spans 14 amino acids. Germline V CDR1 and CDR2: SNHLY, FYNNEI. V lost 4 bases, J lost 4 bases, and 5 bases stayed unmatched. The CDR3: CASSGASGNYEQYF. CDR3 DNA sequence: TGTGCCAGCAGTGGGGCTAGCGGGAATTACGAGCAGTACTTC.

The chain employs TRBV28 and TRBJ2-1; D is perhaps TRBD2 (5 bases). V lost 8 bases to trimming and J lost 0 bases, with 14 bases between them. The CDR3 loop spans 15 amino acids. Germline V CDR1 and CDR2: MDHEN, SYDVKM. CDR3 amino acids: CASSRGLPSYNEQFF. The CDR3 DNA reads as TGTGCCAGCTCCCGCGGGCTACCCTCCTACAATGAGCAGTTCTTC.

The chain uses TRBV27 and TRBJ1-5; 10 bases are shared with TRBD1. The ends lost 5 bases at V and 3 bases at J; junction bases unmatched: 10. The V gene's germline CDR1 is MNHEY and CDR2 SMNVEV (reference sequence). This CDR3 spans 17 amino acids. The CDR3 is CASSPVGTGASNQPQHF. The DNA of the CDR3 is TGTGCCAGCAGTCCTGTGGGGACAGGGGCCTCCAATCAGCCCCAGCATTTT.

The CDR3: CASSPGFYEQYF. The DNA for the CDR3 is TGTGCCAGCAGTCCAGGGTTCTACGAGCAGTACTTC. This rearrangement joins TRBV2 to TRBJ2-7, with D possibly TRBD1 on 5 matching bases. The germline V gene encodes CDR1 SNHLY and CDR2 FYNNEI. This CDR3 is 12 amino acids long. V was pared by 5 bases and J by 3 bases, with 8 bases between. The complete variable domain, with remaining parts taken from reference TRBV2 and TRBJ2-7, reads EPEVTQTPSHQVTQMGQEVILRCVPISNHLYFYWYRQILGQKVEFLVSFYNNEISEKSEIFDDQFSVERPDGSNFTLKIRSTKLEDSAMYFCASSPGFYEQYFGPGTRLTVT.

The J gene is TRBJ2-6, the V gene TRBV5-1, with TRBD1 identical over 7 bases. Unmatched junction bases numbered 4, after V lost 3 bases and J lost 4 bases. The CDR3 is made up of 15 amino acids. Germline V gene sequence: CDR1 SGHRS, CDR2 YFSETQ. CDR3 region: CASSSTGPGANVLTF. Written as DNA, the CDR3 is TGCGCCAGCAGCTCGACAGGGCCCGGGGCCAACGTCCTGACTTTC.

This clone has just one count. The chain couples TRBV4-1 to TRBJ2-1; 10 nucleotides align to TRBD1. This CDR3 comprises 15 residues. CDR1 and CDR2 (germline): MGHRA, YSYEKL. V shed 6 bases and J 6 bases; nucleotides not matched to a gene: 8. CDR3 in amino acids: CASSRPGQGLNEQFF. CDR3 coding DNA: TGCGCCAGCAGTCGGCCGGGACAGGGGCTCAATGAGCAGTTCTTC.

The chain has TRBV24-1 and TRBJ2-7; 7 nucleotides agree with TRBD1. V shed 3 bases and J 6 bases; nucleotides not matched to a gene: 7. The length of the CDR3 is 14 residues. Germline CDR1 and CDR2: KGHDR and SFDVKD. CDR3 region: CATSDGVGGGEQYF. The CDR3 coding sequence is TGTGCCACCAGTGATGGTGTAGGGGGCGGCGAGCAGTACTTC.

The chain links TRBV4-1 to TRBJ1-2, with 9 bases lining up with TRBD1. The CDR3 runs to 15 residues. V trimming: 0 bases; J trimming: 5 bases; junction bases outside the gene matches: 4. Germline CDR1 MGHRA, CDR2 YSYEKL. In DNA form, the CDR3 reads TGCGCCAGCAGCCAAGATGGGACAGGGTCTTATGGCTACACCTTC. It codes for CASSQDGTGSYGYTF.

The chain uses TRBV27 and TRBJ1-6; TRBD1 matches at 8 bases. Trimming cost V 6 bases and J 16 bases; bases outside gene matches: 5. Germline CDR1 MNHEY, CDR2 SMNVEV (reference sequence). The CDR3 runs 11 residues. The CDR3 bases are TGTGCCAGCAGCCATGGACAGGGTCTCCACTTT. Its translation: CASSHGQGLHF.

The V and J genes are TRBV5-1 and TRBJ2-2; 7 nucleotides align to TRBD2. The ends lost 4 bases at V and 3 bases at J; junction bases unmatched: 6. Germline assignment: CDR1 SGHRS and CDR2 YFSETQ. This CDR3 contains 15 residues. CDR3 amino acids: CASSHTSVYTGELFF. The DNA of the CDR3 is TGCGCCAGCAGCCACACTAGCGTCTACACCGGGGAGCTGTTTTTT.

The rearrangement links TRBV18 to TRBJ2-7, with 8 positions matching TRBD2. There are 12 residues in the CDR3. Germline CDR1 and CDR2: KGHSH and LQKENI. The V and J ends lost 3 bases and 5 bases, in that order; junction bases with no gene match: 0. In DNA, the CDR3 is TGTGCCAGCTCACCTAGCGGGGACGAGCAGTACTTC. As protein: CASSPSGDEQYF.

The rearrangement uses TRBV29-1 and TRBJ2-1; possible D gene TRBD2, 6 bases. V was clipped by 5 bases and J by 7 bases, with 15 bases between them. The CDR3 length is 13 residues. The germline V gene encodes CDR1 SQVTM and CDR2 ANQGSEA. CDR3 loop: CSVRGSEWNEQFF. CDR3 coding DNA: TGCAGCGTTCGGGGGAGTGAGTGGAATGAGCAGTTCTTC.

This chain connects TRBV5-1 to TRBJ2-2; tentatively, D is TRBD1 (5 bases). Between the trimmed V and J ends, which lost 0 bases and 5 bases, there was a span of 14 bases. In germline, CDR1 is SGHRS, CDR2 YFSETQ. The CDR3 extends over 16 amino acids. CDR3 residues: CASSLAVTAETGELFF. Written as DNA, the CDR3 is TGCGCCAGCAGCTTGGCCGTGACAGCTGAGACCGGGGAGCTGTTTTTT.